Following are 9 T cell receptor beta chains from one sample sequenced in a study of PD-1 blockade in mismatch repair-deficient tumors. The repertoire was sequenced with immunoSEQ multiplex PCR; TCRdb's copy has only in-frame clones and lacks some. The data hold 100,000 to 150,000 clones, with approximately 86% observed a single time. The sample in question was peripheral blood, obtained 44 weeks after starting pembrolizumab. Receptor source: an adult with mismatch repair-deficient cancer.

The genes are TRBV7-2 and TRBJ1-1, with a possible D match to TRBD1 (6 bases). V was pared by 7 bases and J by 0 bases, with 12 bases between. Germline V gene sequence: CDR1 SGHTA, CDR2 FQGNSA. There are 14 residues in the CDR3. The CDR3 loop is CASKKGEMNTEAFF. In DNA, the CDR3 is TGTGCCAGCAAAAAGGGGGAAATGAACACTGAAGCTTTCTTT. Full variable domain (outside the CDR3, taken from reference TRBV7-2 and TRBJ1-1): GAGVSQSPSNKVTEKGKDVELRCDPISGHTALYWYRQSLGQGLEFLIYFQGNSAPDKSGLPSDRFSAERTGGSVSTLTIQRTQQEDSAVYLCASKKGEMNTEAFFGQGTRLTVV.

The V call is TRBV4-3, the J call TRBJ2-3, with 7 positions matching TRBD2. This CDR3 is built from 15 residues. V was pared by 0 bases and J by 4 bases, with 4 bases of the junction left unmatched. CDR1 and CDR2 from the germline V gene are LGHNA and YSLEER. CDR3 protein: CASSQDHGGADTQYF. The CDR3 nucleotides are TGCGCCAGCAGCCAAGATCATGGGGGGGCAGATACGCAGTATTTT.

V usage is TRBV28 and J usage is TRBJ1-5; a weak D match, TRBD1 (6 bases). The CDR3 runs 17 residues. The V end was cut by 1 base, the J end by 0 bases, with 13 bases between. Germline loops: CDR1 MDHEN, CDR2 SYDVKM. The CDR3 loop reads CASSLLAGEYSNQPQHF. Here the CDR3 DNA reads TGTGCCAGCAGTTTATTGGCAGGGGAATATAGCAATCAGCCCCAGCATTTT.

This rearrangement joins TRBV5-1 to TRBJ2-3; D is possibly TRBD1 (5 bases). The CDR3 loop spans 16 amino acids. CDR1 SGHRS and CDR2 YFSETQ come from the germline V gene. The ends were cut back, 4 bases at V and 3 bases at J, with 18 bases in the middle. The CDR3 sequence: CASSRSLLKGTDTQYF. Written as DNA, the CDR3 is TGCGCCAGCAGCCGGTCTCTTTTGAAGGGGACAGATACGCAGTATTTT.

This clone was picked up a small number of times. The genes are TRBV9 and TRBJ2-3, with D perhaps TRBD2 (6 bases). The CDR3 covers 14 residues. With 2 bases removed from V and 0 bases from J, the gap between germline ends came to 7 bases. Germline V gives CDR1 SGDLS, CDR2 YYNGEE. The CDR3 DNA reads as TGTGCCAGCAGCGTGAGCGGGAGCACAGATACGCAGTATTTT. It translates to CASSVSGSTDTQYF.

V is TRBV18 and J is TRBJ2-7; tentative D call: TRBD1 (5 bases). In germline, CDR1 is KGHSH, CDR2 LQKENI. Trimming removed 3 bases at V and 3 bases at J, with 15 bases between. The CDR3 has 15 residues. CDR3 bases: TGTGCCAGCTCACCGAGCAGGGCCGGCCTCTACGAGCAGTACTTC. Protein: CASSPSRAGLYEQYF.

The V and J genes are TRBV30 and TRBJ2-1; D ambiguous. CDR1 is GTSNPN, CDR2 SVGIG, per germline (reference sequence). There are 14 residues in the CDR3. V lost 0 bases to trimming and J lost 1 base, with 7 bases between them. The CDR3 DNA follows: TGTGCCTGGAGTGTACTCGGTTCCTACAATGAGCAGTTCTTC. Amino acids: CAWSVLGSYNEQFF.

V is TRBV29-1 and J is TRBJ2-7; D is possibly TRBD1 (6 bases). This CDR3 spans 11 amino acids. V was clipped by 4 bases and J by 5 bases, with 9 bases between them. The germline gives CDR1 SQVTM, CDR2 ANQGSEA. The CDR3 is CSVVRGNEQYF. CDR3 nucleotide sequence: TGCAGCGTTGTCAGGGGTAACGAGCAGTACTTC.

The chain has TRBV27 and TRBJ2-2; D uncertain. V lost 5 bases and J 0 bases, leaving 7 bases between the germline ends. Looked up from germline, CDR1 is MNHEY and CDR2 is SMNVEV (reference sequence). The CDR3 contains 14 residues. Written as DNA, the CDR3 is TGTGCCAGCAGTGACTTTGCGAACACCGGGGAGCTGTTTTTT. It yields the protein CASSDFANTGELFF.